Sequencing of this TCR beta chain was carried out in a study of T-cell memory formation after mild COVID-19 (dated by TCRdb to about 2021). Looking at the study overall: TCR sequence clusters from the two donors were largely donor specific. Two young, previously healthy adult volunteers made up the cohort, one male and one female. Longitudinal TCRalpha and TCRbeta repertoire sequencing tracked T-cell clones expanding and contracting after mild COVID-19 in a couple of donors.

Taken from the germline V gene (reference sequence), the CDR1 and CDR2 loops are LNHDA and SQIVND. Trimming removed 3 bases from V and 7 bases from J, leaving 16 bases between the germline ends. The CDR3 runs 15 residues from the cysteine to the phenylalanine. Just CDR3 DNA is preserved here, 45 bases in frame from base 1. The research as a whole found: The study covered only a couple of mild cases, and larger cohorts including severe cases with pre-infection samples were considered necessary. Clones that contracted from day 15 to 85 showed balanced CD4/CD8 phenotypes, whereas a second wave of clones that expanded from day 15 to 37 leaned towards CD4+. The second-wave clones that peaked on day 37 were not confirmed to be SARS-CoV-2 specific. Contracting CD4+ clones were found mainly in CM and EM memory subsets, while CD8+ clones were enriched in EMRA. Some responding clones were detected in pre-infection memory, suggesting pre-existing cross-reactive memory T cells joined the SARS-CoV-2 response.

PBMCs were isolated by Ficoll-Paque density gradient centrifugation. This clonotype appeared a few times. Its antigen remains undetermined. Base-call qualities are not available, and no considerably larger clone is one nucleotide away. Sequencing used an Illumina NovaSeq 6000. Using 5'RACE with constant-segment primers, TCRalpha and TCRbeta cDNA libraries were constructed, with sample barcodes and unique molecular identifiers added in the process. Trizol reagent was used to extract RNA from every sample. Libraries were amplified in two PCR steps, with a second sample barcode and Illumina TruSeq adapters added in the second step. The libraries were sequenced on an Illumina NovaSeq using 2 x 150 bp paired-end reads. The study's processing was this. Demultiplexing of reads and collapsing into UMI-guided consensus sequences were performed with migec v1.2.7. With mixcr v2.1.11, UMI consensuses were aligned to TRA and TRB V and J templates and assembled into clonotypes. Expanded or contracted clonotypes were those called significant by both edgeR and NoisET, with noise models trained on biological replicates. For edgeR calls, the cutoffs were a false discovery rate-adjusted p below 0.01 and a log2 fold-change threshold of 1. As an exploratory analysis of dynamics, max-normalized trajectories of the 1000 most abundant clonotypes were examined with PCA combined with hierarchical clustering. Each responding clone was given a CD4 or CD8 phenotype based on the CD4+ and CD8+ repertoires, which had been sequenced separately. Clones were called with MiXCR by TCRdb after fastp trimmed the public reads at Q25, and only in-frame beta chains were retained. A single entry per CDR3 protein holds the most common genes and DNA from its merged rows. The authors' filters were not applied to this entry. This sample has approximately 400,000 distinct CDR3 sequences in its table, and roughly 26% of those were observed once. The top ten clonotypes cover 8.5% to 9% of the sample.

The sequence is built from TRBV19 and TRBJ2-1; the D match is possibly TRBD1 or TRBD2, with 5 bases aligned in each. This sequence was found in an adult woman who had mild COVID-19 (a few samples of this study predate the infection). The sample titles of this study are shuffled in the database, so cell type and time point are left out; the donor was told from shared clones. Sequences were obtained from PBMCs or a T cell subset sorted from them (not recorded which). The DNA sequence reads TGTGCCAGTAGTATTCGGGGCTCCCTCTTTAATGAGCAGTTCTTC. The encoded protein is CASSIRGSLFNEQFF.